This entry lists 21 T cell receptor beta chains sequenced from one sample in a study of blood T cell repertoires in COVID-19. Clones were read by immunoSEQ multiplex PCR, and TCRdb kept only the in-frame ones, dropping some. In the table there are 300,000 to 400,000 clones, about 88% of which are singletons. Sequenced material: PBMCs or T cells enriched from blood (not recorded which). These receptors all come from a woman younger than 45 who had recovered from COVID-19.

The CDR3 DNA reads as TGTGCCAGCAGCCCCCGGGGACAGCTTAAAACCGGGGAGCTGTTTTTT. Its protein is CASSPRGQLKTGELFF. The V and J genes are TRBV7-9 and TRBJ2-2; 7 bases are a match to TRBD1. Germline CDR1 SEHNR, CDR2 FQNEAQ (reference sequence). This CDR3 spans 16 amino acids. V shed 5 bases, J shed 5 bases, and the junction held 11 bases outside the gene matches. Looking up the rest from reference TRBV7-9 and TRBJ2-2 gives the full variable domain: DTGVSQNPRHKITKRGQNVTFRCDPISEHNRLYWYRQTLGQGPEFLTYFQNEAQLEKSRLLSDRFSAERPKGSFSTLEIQRTEQGDSAMYLCASSPRGQLKTGELFFGEGSRLTVL.

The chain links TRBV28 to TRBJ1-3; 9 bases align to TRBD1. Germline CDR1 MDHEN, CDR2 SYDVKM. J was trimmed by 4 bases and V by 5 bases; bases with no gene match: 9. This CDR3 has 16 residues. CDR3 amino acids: CASSPSSGTGGNTIYF. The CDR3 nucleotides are TGTGCCAGCAGTCCCTCCTCTGGGACAGGGGGAAACACCATATATTTT.

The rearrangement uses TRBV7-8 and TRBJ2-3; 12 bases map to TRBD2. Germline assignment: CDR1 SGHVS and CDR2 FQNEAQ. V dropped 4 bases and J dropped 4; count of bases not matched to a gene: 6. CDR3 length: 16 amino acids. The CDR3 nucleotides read TGTGCCAGCAGCTCTCCGGGACTAGCGGGCTCAGATACGCAGTATTTT. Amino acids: CASSSPGLAGSDTQYF.

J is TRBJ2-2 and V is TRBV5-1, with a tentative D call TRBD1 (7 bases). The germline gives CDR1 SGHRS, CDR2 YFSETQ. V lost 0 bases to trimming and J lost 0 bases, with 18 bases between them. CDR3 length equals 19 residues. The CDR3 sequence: CASSLAWGRGASNTGELFF. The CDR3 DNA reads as TGCGCCAGCAGCTTGGCCTGGGGCAGGGGGGCTTCGAACACCGGGGAGCTGTTTTTT.

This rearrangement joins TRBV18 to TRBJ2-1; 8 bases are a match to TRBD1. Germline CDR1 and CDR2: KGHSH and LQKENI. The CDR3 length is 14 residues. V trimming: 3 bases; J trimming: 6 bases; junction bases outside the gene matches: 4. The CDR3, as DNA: TGTGCCAGCTCACCCACGGGACAGGTCAATGAGCAGTTCTTC. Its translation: CASSPTGQVNEQFF.

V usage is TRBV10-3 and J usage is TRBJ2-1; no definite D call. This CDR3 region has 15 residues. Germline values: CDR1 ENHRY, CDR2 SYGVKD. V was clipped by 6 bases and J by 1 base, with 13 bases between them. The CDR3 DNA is TGTGCCATCAGCCCGACTGGCGATTCCTACAATGAGCAGTTCTTC. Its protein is CAISPTGDSYNEQFF.

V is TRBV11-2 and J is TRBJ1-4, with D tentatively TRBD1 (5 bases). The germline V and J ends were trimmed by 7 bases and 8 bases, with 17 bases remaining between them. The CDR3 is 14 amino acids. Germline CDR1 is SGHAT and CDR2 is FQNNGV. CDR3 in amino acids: CASTGGREGEKLFF. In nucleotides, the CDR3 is TGTGCCAGCACCGGGGGTAGGGAAGGGGAAAAACTGTTTTTT. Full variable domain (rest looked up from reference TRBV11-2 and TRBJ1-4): EAGVAQSPRYKIIEKRQSVAFWCNPISGHATLYWYQQILGQGPKLLIQFQNNGVVDDSQLPKDRFSAERLKGVDSTLKIQPAKLEDSAVYLCASTGGREGEKLFFGSGTQLSVL.

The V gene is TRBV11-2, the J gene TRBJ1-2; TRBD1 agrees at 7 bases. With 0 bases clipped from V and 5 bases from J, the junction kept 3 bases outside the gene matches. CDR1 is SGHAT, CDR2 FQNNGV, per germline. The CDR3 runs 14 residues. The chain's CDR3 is CASSLDGQVYGYTF. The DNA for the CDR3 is TGTGCCAGCAGCTTAGATGGACAGGTTTATGGCTACACCTTC.

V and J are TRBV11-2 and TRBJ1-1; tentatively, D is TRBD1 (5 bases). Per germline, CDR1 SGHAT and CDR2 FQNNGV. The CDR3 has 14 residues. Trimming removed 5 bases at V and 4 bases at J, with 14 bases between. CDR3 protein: CASSPWEGSTEAFF. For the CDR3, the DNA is TGTGCCAGCAGCCCCTGGGAGGGGAGCACTGAAGCTTTCTTT.

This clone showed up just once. In nucleotides, the CDR3 is TGTGCCAGCAGCTCCCCTTTTAAACTAGCGGGGGGGCCTAGCACAGATACGCAGTATTTT. This encodes CASSSPFKLAGGPSTDTQYF. This chain uses TRBV13 with TRBJ2-3; 13 bases fit TRBD2. Germline V gene sequence: CDR1 PRHDT, CDR2 FYEKMQ (reference sequence). With V trimmed by 4 bases and J by 0 bases, 13 bases remained unmatched. The length of the CDR3 is 20 residues.

This CDR3 reads CATSRDRSGIQDQHF. CDR3 DNA: TGTGCCACCAGCAGAGATCGTTCAGGAATCCAAGACCAGCATTTT. This sequence joins TRBV15 and TRBJ1-5; D ambiguous. CDR1 and CDR2 (germline): LNHNV, YYDKDF (reference sequence). Trimming cost V 0 bases and J 12 bases, with 18 bases left between them. This CDR3 spans 15 amino acids.

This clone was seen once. This CDR3 is CASSLGSGAPPNEQFF. The CDR3 coding sequence is TGTGCCAGCAGCCTAGGGAGCGGCGCCCCGCCCAATGAGCAGTTCTTC. The chain employs TRBV5-5 and TRBJ2-1; D perhaps matches TRBD2 (5 bases). The V end lost 4 bases, the J end lost 6 bases, and 20 bases lay between the germline ends. Germline assignment: CDR1 SGHKS and CDR2 YYEKEE (reference sequence). The CDR3 spans 16 residues.

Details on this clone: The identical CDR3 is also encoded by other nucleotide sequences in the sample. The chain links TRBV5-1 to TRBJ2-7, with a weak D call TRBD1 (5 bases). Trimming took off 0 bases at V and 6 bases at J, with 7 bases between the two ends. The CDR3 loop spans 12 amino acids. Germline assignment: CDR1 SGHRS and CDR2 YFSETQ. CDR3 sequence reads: CASSLEGVEQYF. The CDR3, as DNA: TGCGCCAGCAGCTTGGAAGGGGTCGAGCAGTACTTC.

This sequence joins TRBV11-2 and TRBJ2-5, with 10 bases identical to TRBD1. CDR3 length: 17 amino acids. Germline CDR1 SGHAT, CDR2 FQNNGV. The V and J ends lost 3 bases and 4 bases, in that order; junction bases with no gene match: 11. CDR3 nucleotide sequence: TGTGCCAGCAGCTTTAGGTCCGGGACAGGGGTCGGAGAGACCCAGTACTTC. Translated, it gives CASSFRSGTGVGETQYF.

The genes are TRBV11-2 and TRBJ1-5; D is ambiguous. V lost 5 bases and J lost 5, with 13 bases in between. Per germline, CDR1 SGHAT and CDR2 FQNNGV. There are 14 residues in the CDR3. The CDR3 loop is CASSGRGVDQPQHF. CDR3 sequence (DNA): TGTGCCAGCAGCGGCCGGGGAGTCGATCAGCCCCAGCATTTT.

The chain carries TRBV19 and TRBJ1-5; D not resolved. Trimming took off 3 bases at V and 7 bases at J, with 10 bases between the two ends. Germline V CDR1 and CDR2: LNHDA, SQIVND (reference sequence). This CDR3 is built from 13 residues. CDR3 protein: CASSIPGSQPQHF. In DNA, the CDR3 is TGTGCCAGTAGTATCCCGGGGAGCCAGCCCCAGCATTTT.

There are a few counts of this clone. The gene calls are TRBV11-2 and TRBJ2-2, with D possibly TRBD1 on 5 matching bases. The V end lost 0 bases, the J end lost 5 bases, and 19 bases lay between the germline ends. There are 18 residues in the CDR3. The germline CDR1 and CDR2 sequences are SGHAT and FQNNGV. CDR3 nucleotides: TGTGCCAGCAGCTTAGATCCGCGGCAGGGCCCGAGTACCGGGGAGCTGTTTTTT. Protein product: CASSLDPRQGPSTGELFF.

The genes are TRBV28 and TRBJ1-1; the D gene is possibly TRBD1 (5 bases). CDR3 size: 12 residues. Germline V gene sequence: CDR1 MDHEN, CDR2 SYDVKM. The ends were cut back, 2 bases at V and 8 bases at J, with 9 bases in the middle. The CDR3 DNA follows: TGTGCCAGCAGTTTAATGGGACTGGAAGCTTTCTTT. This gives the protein CASSLMGLEAFF.

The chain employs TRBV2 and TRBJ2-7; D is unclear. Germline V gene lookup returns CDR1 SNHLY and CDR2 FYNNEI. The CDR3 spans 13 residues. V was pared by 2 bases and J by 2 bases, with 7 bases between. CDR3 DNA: TGTGCCAGCAGTGAAACAGTAACCTACGAGCAGTACTTC. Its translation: CASSETVTYEQYF.

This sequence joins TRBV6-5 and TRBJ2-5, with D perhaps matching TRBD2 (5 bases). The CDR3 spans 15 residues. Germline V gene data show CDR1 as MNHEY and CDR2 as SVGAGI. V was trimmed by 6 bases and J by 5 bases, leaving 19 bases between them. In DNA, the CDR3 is TGTGCCAGCAGAGAGACGGGCACCCGGAGGGAGACCCAGTACTTC. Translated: CASRETGTRRETQYF.

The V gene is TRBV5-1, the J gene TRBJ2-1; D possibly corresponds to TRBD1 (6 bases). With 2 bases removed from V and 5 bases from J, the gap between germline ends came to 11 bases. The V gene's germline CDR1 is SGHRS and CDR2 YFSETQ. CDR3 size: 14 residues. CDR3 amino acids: CASSLGQINNEQFF. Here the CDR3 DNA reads TGCGCCAGCAGCTTAGGACAGATAAACAATGAGCAGTTCTTC.